The 7 T cell receptor beta chains listed next were all sequenced from one sample in a study of cytomegalovirus exposure and HLA in healthy donors. Researchers ran the PCR with 60 Vbeta and 13 Jbeta primers. The assay was immunoSEQ multiplex PCR, and TCRdb's table has in-frame clones only and misses some. The sample contains 150,000 to 200,000 clones, about 80% of which appear only once. The sample taken for sequencing was PBMCs. The receptors were sampled from a young man in good health and CMV-seronegative.

This sequence joins TRBV7-2 and TRBJ2-7; D possibly corresponds to TRBD2 (5 bases). Germline CDR1 reads SGHTA; CDR2 reads FQGNSA. The CDR3 is made up of 16 amino acids. V was clipped by 0 bases and J by 0 bases, with 12 bases between them. This CDR3 reads CASSLAGADSSYEQYF. The CDR3 DNA sequence: TGTGCCAGCAGCTTAGCGGGAGCCGATAGCTCCTACGAGCAGTACTTC.

This clone was seen a few times. CDR3: CASSQGQGYTYEQYF. In DNA, the CDR3 is TGTGCCAGCAGCCAGGGACAGGGGTACACCTACGAGCAGTACTTC. The chain is built from TRBV6-5 and TRBJ2-7; 10 bases match TRBD1. J gave up 2 bases and V 6 bases, and 7 bases lay outside the gene matches. The CDR3 has 15 amino acids. CDR1 and CDR2 (germline): MNHEY, SVGAGI.

The genes are TRBV7-3 and TRBJ1-1, with 7 bases fitting TRBD1. CDR3 size: 13 residues. V dropped 3 bases and J dropped 4; count of bases not matched to a gene: 2. Germline values: CDR1 SGHTA, CDR2 FQGTGA. This chain's CDR3 is CASSLTGSTEAFF. CDR3 DNA: TGTGCCAGCAGCTTGACAGGGAGCACTGAAGCTTTCTTT.

The gene calls are TRBV7-2 and TRBJ1-3; 8 nucleotides agree with TRBD1. Germline CDR1 SGHTA, CDR2 FQGNSA. The V segment lost 5 bases and the J segment 6 bases; nucleotides outside the gene matches: 3. The CDR3 loop spans 13 amino acids. CDR3 protein: CASSPDRANTIYF. Written as DNA, the CDR3 is TGTGCCAGCAGCCCGGACAGGGCAAACACCATATATTTT.

The chain joins TRBV30 to TRBJ1-2; TRBD1 matches 7 bases. The CDR3 covers 14 residues. From germline, CDR1 is GTSNPN and CDR2 SVGIG (reference sequence). The V gene end was trimmed by 0 bases and the J gene end by 4 bases; junction bases not matched to a gene: 5. This CDR3 reads CAWSVLQGGYGYTF. CDR3 bases: TGTGCCTGGAGTGTACTGCAGGGGGGCTATGGCTACACCTTC.

V gene TRBV9 combines with J gene TRBJ2-5, with 7 bases lining up with TRBD2. There are 16 residues in the CDR3. V was clipped by 0 bases and J by 1 base; unmatched bases: 6. Per germline, CDR1 SGDLS and CDR2 YYNGEE. The CDR3 sequence is CASSVEAGSLQETQYF. The CDR3 DNA follows: TGTGCCAGCAGCGTAGAAGCGGGGAGCCTCCAAGAGACCCAGTACTTC.

The rearrangement links TRBV19 to TRBJ2-2; tentative D call: TRBD2 (5 bases). The CDR3 contains 17 residues. Germline V lookup: CDR1 LNHDA, CDR2 SQIVND (reference sequence). V was cut by 0 bases and J by 7 bases, with 18 bases left in between. The CDR3 region is CASSIEGVRARGGELFF. CDR3 nucleotides: TGTGCCAGTAGTATAGAAGGAGTGAGGGCCCGAGGCGGGGAGCTGTTTTTT. The full variable domain, rest sourced from reference TRBV19 and TRBJ2-2, is DGGITQSPKYLFRKEGQNVTLSCEQNLNHDAMYWYRQDPGQGLRLIYYSQIVNDFQKGDIAEGYSVSREKKESFPLTVTSAQKNPTAFYLCASSIEGVRARGGELFFGEGSRLTVL.